The 22 T cell receptor beta chains below were found in one sample sequenced in a study of blood T cells in healthy people across ages. Together with a sample-barcoded 5' primer, a J-beta primer mix was included in a second PCR lasting about 6 to 11 cycles. TCRdb processed the 5' RACE reads anew with MiXCR; each CDR3 protein has one entry. The sample yields hundreds of thousands of distinct CDR3 sequences, over 40% seen once. Specimen: blood. The receptors here all came from an elderly man in good health.

This clonotype showed up many times. The rearrangement links TRBV7-2 to TRBJ2-5, with unresolved D. The germline CDR1 and CDR2 sequences are SGHTA and FQGNSA. V dropped 0 bases and J dropped 0 bases, with 5 bases sitting between them. The CDR3 is 14 residues long. The CDR3 here is CASSLAVYQETQYF. CDR3 DNA sequence: TGTGCCAGCAGCTTAGCGGTGTACCAAGAGACCCAGTACTTC.

This clonotype was found many times. The chain is built from TRBV7-2 and TRBJ2-5; tentative D call: TRBD2 (5 bases). The ends were cut back, 5 bases at V and 1 base at J, with 11 bases in the middle. The germline V gene encodes CDR1 SGHTA and CDR2 FQGNSA. The CDR3 spans 14 residues. CDR3 loop: CASSMSGSQETQYF. CDR3 sequence (DNA): TGTGCCAGCAGCATGTCGGGGTCCCAAGAGACCCAGTACTTC.

This clonotype was seen ten or more times. The chain is built from TRBV14 and TRBJ2-1; 7 positions agree with TRBD1. With V trimmed by 4 bases and J by 6 bases, 6 bases remained unmatched. The CDR3 consists of 14 residues. Germline values: CDR1 SGHDN, CDR2 FVKESK. The CDR3 spells CASSPRQGLNEQFF. CDR3 coding DNA: TGTGCCAGCAGCCCCCGACAGGGTCTCAATGAGCAGTTCTTC.

J is TRBJ1-2 and V is TRBV6-2 or TRBV6-3; D is perhaps TRBD1 (6 bases). CDR3 length: 17 amino acids. Germline CDR1 MNHEY, CDR2 SVGEGT. Trimming took off 5 bases at V and 3 bases at J, with 22 bases between the two ends. The CDR3 is CASSGDAFRGRDYGYTF. CDR3 DNA: TGTGCCAGCAGTGGGGATGCGTTCAGGGGTCGCGACTATGGCTACACCTTC.

This clonotype was counted many times. The rearrangement uses TRBV29-1 and TRBJ1-2, with 8 bases aligning to TRBD1. Looked up from germline, CDR1 is SQVTM and CDR2 is ANQGSEA. This CDR3 is built from 14 residues. The V gene end was trimmed by 3 bases and the J gene end by 4 bases; junction bases not matched to a gene: 7. The CDR3 coding sequence is TGCAGCGTTGACGGGGCAGGGGGCTTCTATGGCTACACCTTC. It is translated as CSVDGAGGFYGYTF.

As concerns this clonotype: A read error may account for a junction end that differs from germline. This sequence joins TRBV7-2 and TRBJ1-1, with TRBD1 matching over 7 bases. Germline CDR1 SGHTA, CDR2 FQGNSA. This CDR3 spans 15 amino acids. DNA for the CDR3: TGTGCCAGCAGCTTACGAGGGGGCAGGAGCACTGGAGCTTTCTTT. It translates to CASSLRGGRSTGAFF.

Only a few counts were recorded for this clonotype. The chain joins TRBV5-1 to TRBJ2-7, with TRBD2 identical over 7 bases. With 0 bases clipped from V and 0 bases from J, the junction kept 9 bases outside the gene matches. Germline V lookup: CDR1 SGHRS, CDR2 YFSETQ. The CDR3 contains 17 residues. In nucleotides, the CDR3 is TGCGCCAGCAGCTTGGAACCCTCGGGCGGGAGCTCCTACGAGCAGTACTTC. It translates to CASSLEPSGGSSYEQYF.

This chain connects TRBV6-5 to TRBJ2-7; 10 bases map to TRBD1. The V gene's germline CDR1 is MNHEY and CDR2 SVGAGI. V shed 5 bases, J shed 7 bases, and the junction held 8 bases outside the gene matches. There are 14 residues in the CDR3. CDR3 bases: TGTGCCAGCAGTCTGAGACAGGGGGCAGAGGAGCAGTACTTC. It yields the protein CASSLRQGAEEQYF.

The chain recombines TRBV20-1 with TRBJ2-1, with 11 nucleotides matching TRBD2. V gave up 1 base and J gave up 10 bases; unmatched junction bases: 12. The CDR3 has 16 residues. Germline V gene sequence: CDR1 DFQATT, CDR2 SNEGSKA (reference sequence). The CDR3 is CSARGLTSGIIEEQFF. The CDR3, as DNA: TGCAGTGCTAGAGGTCTGACTAGCGGGATAATAGAAGAGCAGTTCTTC.

In DNA, the CDR3 is TGTGCCATCAGCGCCTACACCCAGCGTCTCCAAGAGACCCAGTACTTC. Amino acid sequence: CAISAYTQRLQETQYF. This chain links TRBV10-3 with TRBJ2-5, with no clear D. Trimming took off 6 bases at V and 1 base at J, with 18 bases between the two ends. The CDR3 length is 16 residues. Germline V lookup: CDR1 ENHRY, CDR2 SYGVKD.

This clonotype was detected many times. This chain uses TRBV5-1 with TRBJ1-2, with D hard to call. CDR3 length equals 13 residues. Germline CDR1 reads SGHRS; CDR2 reads YFSETQ. Trimming took off 1 base at V and 0 bases at J, with 4 bases between the two ends. CDR3 in amino acids: CASSLSTNYGYTF. CDR3 sequence (DNA): TGCGCCAGCAGCTTGTCGACTAACTATGGCTACACCTTC.

The chain carries TRBV4-3 and TRBJ2-3; D is perhaps TRBD1 (6 bases). V was cut by 0 bases and J by 5 bases, with 12 bases left in between. Germline-derived CDR1 and CDR2 are LGHNA and YSLEER. This CDR3 has 15 amino acids. CDR3 nucleotides: TGCGCCAGCAGCCAAGATCGAGGGGGAAAAGATACGCAGTATTTT. Amino acids: CASSQDRGGKDTQYF.

A few counts support this clonotype. The rearrangement joins TRBV3-1 to TRBJ2-1; TRBD1 aligns across 10 bases. The V segment lost 4 bases and the J segment 7 bases; nucleotides outside the gene matches: 16. The CDR3 consists of 18 residues. Germline V lookup: CDR1 LGHDT, CDR2 YNNKEL (reference sequence). The DNA of the CDR3 is TGTGCCAGCAGCCGCGGACAGGGGGGCCCGGGACTGCCGAATGAGCAGTTCTTC. The encoded protein is CASSRGQGGPGLPNEQFF.

J is TRBJ2-5 and V is TRBV30, with D unclear. CDR1 is GTSNPN and CDR2 is SVGIG in the germline V gene (reference sequence). V was clipped by 2 bases and J by 4 bases, with 8 bases between them. The CDR3 totals 12 residues. CDR3 nucleotide sequence: TGTGCCTGGAGTATCCGGCCAGAGACCCAGTACTTC. It yields the protein CAWSIRPETQYF.

To note about this clonotype: This clone may be a read error of a much larger clone one base away. CDR3 bases: TGCAGCTACATTGGACAGGGGGGGTGGAATGAGCAGTACTTC. This codes for CSYIGQGGWNEQYF. The chain employs TRBV29-1 and TRBJ2-7; 10 nucleotides align to TRBD1. V gave up 8 bases and J gave up 7 bases; unmatched junction bases: 14. The CDR3 contains 14 residues. The germline gives CDR1 SQVTM, CDR2 ANQGSEA.

This clonotype was observed a single time. The rearrangement uses TRBV14 and TRBJ1-4; D is undetermined. Germline values: CDR1 SGHDN, CDR2 FVKESK. The CDR3 has 14 residues. Deletions cut 4 bases from V and 7 bases from J, with 13 bases between. CDR3 loop: CASSLIQRPEKLFF. The CDR3 nucleotides read TGTGCCAGCAGCCTAATACAGCGACCTGAAAAACTGTTTTTT.

Only a few counts were recorded for this clonotype. This chain uses TRBV10-3 with TRBJ2-7; D not certain. V lost 4 bases, J lost 5 bases, and 15 bases lay in between. Germline-derived CDR1 and CDR2 are ENHRY and SYGVKD. CDR3 length: 14 amino acids. Here the CDR3 DNA reads TGTGCCATCAGTGGGCGTTCGTCGGGTGACGAGCAGTACTTC. It yields the protein CAISGRSSGDEQYF.

The rearrangement joins TRBV5-6 to TRBJ2-6, with 8 nucleotides matching TRBD1. Germline V gene data show CDR1 as SGHDT and CDR2 as YYEEEE. Germline trimming cut 0 bases from V and 2 bases from J; bases unmatched to any gene: 7. The CDR3 runs 18 residues. The DNA of the CDR3 is TGTGCCAGCAGCTTGGGAGACAGGGGTCGGGCTGGGGCCAACGTCCTGACTTTC. It is translated as CASSLGDRGRAGANVLTF.

The chain uses TRBV29-1 and TRBJ1-2; unclear D gene. The CDR3 extends over 13 amino acids. Germline CDR1 and CDR2: SQVTM and ANQGSEA. Trimming removed 7 bases at V and 6 bases at J, with 18 bases between. CDR3 DNA sequence: TGCAGCGGTGCGTTCAGCGGGCACGATGGCTACACCTTC. Translation gives CSGAFSGHDGYTF.

The chain has TRBV27 and TRBJ2-5, with 7 bases fitting TRBD1. The CDR3 is made up of 15 amino acids. Trimming took 5 bases from V and 2 from J; bases not matched to a gene: 8. CDR1 MNHEY and CDR2 SMNVEV come from the germline V gene (reference sequence). The CDR3 nucleotides are TGTGCCAGCAGTCCAACAGGGACAGCTCAAGAGACCCAGTACTTC. This sequence encodes CASSPTGTAQETQYF.

This clonotype has a handful of counts. The J gene is TRBJ2-5, the V gene TRBV12-3 or TRBV12-4; D could derive from TRBD1 or TRBD2 (6 bases each). The CDR3 length is 15 residues. V was cut by 2 bases and J by 2 bases, with 12 bases left in between. The CDR3 reads CASSLWAGQQETQYF. The CDR3 bases are TGTGCCAGCAGTTTATGGGCGGGACAACAAGAGACCCAGTACTTC.

J is TRBJ2-7 and V is TRBV5-6, with D uncertain. CDR3 size: 12 residues. Looked up from germline, CDR1 is SGHDT and CDR2 is YYEEEE. V was pared by 3 bases and J by 6 bases, with 10 bases between. The CDR3 DNA follows: TGTGCCAGCAGCTACGACATAACCGAGCAGTACTTC. It encodes CASSYDITEQYF.